A selection of T cell receptor beta chains follows, all from one sample in a study of patients and donors after allogeneic stem cell transplantation. TCRdb itself ran the RT-PCR reads through MiXCR, one entry per CDR3 protein. The sample consists of some 200,000 distinct CDR3 sequences, about 40% of them appearing once. The sequenced sample was blood, either unsorted or a sorted T cell fraction (not recorded which). These receptors were collected from a human donor who was either an allogeneic HSCT recipient or a stem cell or donor lymphocyte infusion donor (not recorded which). It is not recorded whose cells these are; they may come from a transplant donor. CDR3s include the opening cysteine and the closing phenylalanine or tryptophan. The order of the fields is J gene, clone size, D gene, V gene, CDR3 DNA, CDR3 protein. The D gene is left open where the match is weak. The size field is filled for only some rows; it gives once, few, many or a size class.

TRBJ2-5 . . TRBV28 TGTGCCAGCAGTTTCCAGGGAGGTGATGAGACCCAGTACTTC CASSFQGGDETQYF
TRBJ1-2 few . TRBV13 TGTGCCAGCACCTCCGGGGCAGGGACCTATGGCTACACCTTC CASTSGAGTYGYTF
TRBJ1-1 . . TRBV3-1 TGTGCCAGCAGCCAATACCCCCGCCCCACTGAAGCTTTCTTT CASSQYPRPTEAFF
TRBJ1-2 . TRBD1 TRBV9 TGTGCCAGCAGCGACAGGGGTGTGAGCTATGGCTACACCTTC CASSDRGVSYGYTF
TRBJ1-6 few . TRBV9 TGTGCCAGCAATTTTGAGGGATCATTCAATTCACCCCTCCACTTT CASNFEGSFNSPLHF
TRBJ2-5 . . TRBV12-3/TRBV12-4 TGTGCCAGCAGTTTAGCGCCGTCGGGGGTAGCAGAGACCCAGTACTTC CASSLAPSGVAETQYF
TRBJ1-2 . . TRBV9 TGTGCCAGCAGCCCGAGGGACACGCGTACCTATGGCTACACCTTC CASSPRDTRTYGYTF
TRBJ2-3 . TRBD1 TRBV24-1 TGTGCCACCAGTGACTCCGGGACAGCAGATACGCAGTATTTT CATSDSGTADTQYF
TRBJ2-1 . . TRBV3-1 TGTGCCAGCAGCCAAGTTCCCCTTGTTAGTTCTGAGCAGTTCTTC CASSQVPLVSSEQFF
TRBJ1-1 few . TRBV5-1 TGCGCCAGCAGCTTGGACAGCATGAACACTGAAGCTTTCTTT CASSLDSMNTEAFF
TRBJ1-1 . . TRBV6-2/TRBV6-3 TGTGCCAGCGACCCGGGGAGAAGTGGTGAAGCTTTCTTT CASDPGRSGEAFF
TRBJ1-2 . . TRBV9 TGTGCCAGCAGCGGCCCCGACCGGAACTATGGCTACACCTTC CASSGPDRNYGYTF
TRBJ1-5 . . TRBV7-2 TGTGCCAGCAGCTTAGATGTGGGGCAGGGGACTTTATTGCCCCAGCATTTT CASSLDVGQGTLLPQHF
TRBJ1-2 . TRBD1 TRBV7-9 TGTGCCAGCAGCTTAGCGCTTTCAGGGGGCGCGGGGATCTATGGCTACACCTTC CASSLALSGGAGIYGYTF
TRBJ2-1 . . TRBV6-2/TRBV6-3 TGTGCCAGCAGTTACTTGCGGAGGACTATAGCTACCAATGAGCAGTTCTTC CASSYLRRTIATNEQFF
TRBJ1-2 few . TRBV4-1 TGCGCCAGCAGCCAAGAAATTTCAGGGAACGTCTATGGCTACACCTTC CASSQEISGNVYGYTF
TRBJ2-1 . TRBD2 TRBV27 TGTGCCAGCAGTCCTTCTAGCGGGTATGAGCAGTTCTTC CASSPSSGYEQFF
TRBJ1-2 once . TRBV3-1 TGTGCCAGCGGACGAATGGACAGCGCTTATGGCTACACCTTC CASGRMDSAYGYTF
TRBJ1-1 few . TRBV5-8 TGTGCCAGCAGCGTGGTCATGGGGGACACTGAAGCTTTCTTT CASSVVMGDTEAFF
TRBJ2-3 . TRBD2 TRBV20-1 TGCAGTACCCGGACTAGCGGGAAGGGAGATACGCAGTATTTT CSTRTSGKGDTQYF
TRBJ1-2 . TRBD1 TRBV28 TGTGCGATTACAGGGGGCGACTATGGCTACACCTTC CAITGGDYGYTF
TRBJ1-3 few . TRBV7-6 TGTGCCAGCAGCTTAGCGGAACGGACGTCTGGAAACACCATATATTTT CASSLAERTSGNTIYF
TRBJ2-1 . . TRBV6-2/TRBV6-3 TGTGCCAGCAGTCCTCGTTACTCCTACAATGAGCAGTTCTTC CASSPRYSYNEQFF
TRBJ1-4 . . TRBV30 TGTGCCTGGAGTGTACGCGGCAGCCCGAGGGGAAAACTGTTTTTT CAWSVRGSPRGKLFF
TRBJ2-7 . . TRBV3-1 TGTGCCAGCAGCCATGACGTCTACGAGCAGTACTTC CASSHDVYEQYF
TRBJ1-1 few . TRBV20-1 TGCAGTGCCCAAGCACCGGGCCTAGGGACTGAAGCTTTCTTT CSAQAPGLGTEAFF
TRBJ1-2 . . TRBV6-2/TRBV6-3 TGTGCCAGCAGCATCGACAGTGTGGACTATGGCTACACCTTC CASSIDSVDYGYTF
TRBJ2-1 few . TRBV29-1 TGCAGCGTTGACAGGAACTACAATGAGCAGTTCTTC CSVDRNYNEQFF
TRBJ1-6 . . TRBV20-1 TGCAGTGCTAGACTCGGCAGTGATAATTCACCCCTCCACTTT CSARLGSDNSPLHF